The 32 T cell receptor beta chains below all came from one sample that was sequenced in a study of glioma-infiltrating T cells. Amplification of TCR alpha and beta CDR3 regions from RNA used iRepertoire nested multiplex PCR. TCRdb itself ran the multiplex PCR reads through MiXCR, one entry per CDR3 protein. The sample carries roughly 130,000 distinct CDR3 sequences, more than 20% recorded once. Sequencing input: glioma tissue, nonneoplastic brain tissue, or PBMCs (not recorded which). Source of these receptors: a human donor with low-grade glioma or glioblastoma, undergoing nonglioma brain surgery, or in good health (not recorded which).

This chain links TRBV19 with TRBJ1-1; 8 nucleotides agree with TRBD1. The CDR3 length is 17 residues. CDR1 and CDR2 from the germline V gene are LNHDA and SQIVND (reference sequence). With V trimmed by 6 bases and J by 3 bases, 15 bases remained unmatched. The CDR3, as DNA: TGTGCCAGTAGGGCGGACAGGGTGGGTCCCGAGGACACTGAAGCTTTCTTT. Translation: CASRADRVGPEDTEAFF.

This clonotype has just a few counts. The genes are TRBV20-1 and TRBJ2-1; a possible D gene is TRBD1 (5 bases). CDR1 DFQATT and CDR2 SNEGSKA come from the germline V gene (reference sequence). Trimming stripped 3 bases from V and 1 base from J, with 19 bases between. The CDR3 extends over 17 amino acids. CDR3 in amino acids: CSARVTEFRMSYNEQFF. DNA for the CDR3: TGCAGTGCTAGGGTGACAGAATTCCGGATGTCCTACAATGAGCAGTTCTTC.

The CDR3 coding sequence is TGTGCCAGCTCACCATCCCTTCAATACACTGAAGCTTTCTTT. This sequence encodes CASSPSLQYTEAFF. This chain uses TRBV18 with TRBJ1-1; D is uncertain. Germline values: CDR1 KGHSH, CDR2 LQKENI. With 2 bases removed from V and 3 bases from J, the gap between germline ends came to 10 bases. The CDR3 has 14 residues.

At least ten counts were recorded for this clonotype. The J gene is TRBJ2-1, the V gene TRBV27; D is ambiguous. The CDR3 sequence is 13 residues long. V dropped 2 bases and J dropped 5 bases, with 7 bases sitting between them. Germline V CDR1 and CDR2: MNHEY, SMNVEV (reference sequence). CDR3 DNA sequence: TGTGCCAGCAGTTTACAGGAAAACAATGAGCAGTTCTTC. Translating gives CASSLQENNEQFF.

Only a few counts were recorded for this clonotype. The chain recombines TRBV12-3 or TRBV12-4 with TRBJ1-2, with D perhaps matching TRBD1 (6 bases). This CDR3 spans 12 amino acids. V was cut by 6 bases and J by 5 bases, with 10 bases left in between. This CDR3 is CASSTQGYGYTF. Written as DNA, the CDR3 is TGTGCCAGCAGCACACAGGGATATGGCTACACCTTC.

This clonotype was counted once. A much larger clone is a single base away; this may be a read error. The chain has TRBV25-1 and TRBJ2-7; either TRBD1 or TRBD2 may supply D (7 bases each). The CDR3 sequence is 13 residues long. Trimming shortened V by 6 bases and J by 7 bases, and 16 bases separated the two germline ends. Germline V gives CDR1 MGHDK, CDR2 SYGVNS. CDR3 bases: TGTGCCAGCAGCGAGGGAGGGACAGAGGAGCAGTACGTC. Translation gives CASSEGGTEEQYV.

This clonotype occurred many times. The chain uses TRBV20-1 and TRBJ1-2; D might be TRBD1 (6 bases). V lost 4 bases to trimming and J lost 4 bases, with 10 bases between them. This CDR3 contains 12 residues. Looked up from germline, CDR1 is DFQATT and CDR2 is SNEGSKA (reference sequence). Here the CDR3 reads CSANREIYGYTF. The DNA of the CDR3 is TGCAGTGCTAACAGGGAGATCTATGGCTACACCTTC.

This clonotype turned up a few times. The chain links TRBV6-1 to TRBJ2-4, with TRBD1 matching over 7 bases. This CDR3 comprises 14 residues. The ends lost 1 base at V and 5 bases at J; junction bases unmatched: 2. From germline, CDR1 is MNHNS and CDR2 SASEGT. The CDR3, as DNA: TGTGCCAGCAGTGAAGGGGGGACAGAAAACATTCAGTACTTC. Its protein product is CASSEGGTENIQYF.

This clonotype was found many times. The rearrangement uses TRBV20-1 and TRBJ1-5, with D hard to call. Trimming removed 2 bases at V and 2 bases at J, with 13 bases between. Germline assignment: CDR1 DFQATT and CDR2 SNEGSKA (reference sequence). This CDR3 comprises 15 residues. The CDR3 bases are TGCAGTGCTAGATCCCGACCAGTGGGCAATCAGCCCCAGCATTTT. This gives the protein CSARSRPVGNQPQHF.

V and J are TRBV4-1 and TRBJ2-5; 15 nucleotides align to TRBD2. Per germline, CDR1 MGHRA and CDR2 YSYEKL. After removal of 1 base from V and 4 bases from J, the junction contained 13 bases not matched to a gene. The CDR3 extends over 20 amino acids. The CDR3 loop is CASSQVPPGLAGGTGETQYF. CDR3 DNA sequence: TGCGCCAGCAGCCAAGTTCCTCCGGGACTAGCGGGGGGAACGGGAGAGACCCAGTACTTC.

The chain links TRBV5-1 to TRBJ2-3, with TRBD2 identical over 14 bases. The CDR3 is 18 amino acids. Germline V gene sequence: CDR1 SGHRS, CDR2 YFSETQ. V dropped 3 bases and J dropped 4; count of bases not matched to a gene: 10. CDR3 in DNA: TGCGCCAGCAGCTCTTTTAGCCGACTAGCGGGGGGGGCAGATACGCAGTATTTT. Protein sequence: CASSSFSRLAGGADTQYF.

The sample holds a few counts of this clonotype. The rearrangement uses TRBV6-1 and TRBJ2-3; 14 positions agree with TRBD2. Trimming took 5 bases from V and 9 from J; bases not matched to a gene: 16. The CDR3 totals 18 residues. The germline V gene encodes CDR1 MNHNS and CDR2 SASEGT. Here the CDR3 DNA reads TGTGCCAGCAGTCAATCCCTGCGGACTAGCGGGGGGCCCCGAACGCAGTATTTT. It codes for CASSQSLRTSGGPRTQYF.

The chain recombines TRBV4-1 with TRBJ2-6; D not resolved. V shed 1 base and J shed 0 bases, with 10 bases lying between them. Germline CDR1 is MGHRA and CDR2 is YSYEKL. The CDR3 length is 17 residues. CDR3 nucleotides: TGCGCCAGCAGCCAAGCTGACATCATCTCTGGGGCCAACGTCCTGACTTTC. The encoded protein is CASSQADIISGANVLTF.

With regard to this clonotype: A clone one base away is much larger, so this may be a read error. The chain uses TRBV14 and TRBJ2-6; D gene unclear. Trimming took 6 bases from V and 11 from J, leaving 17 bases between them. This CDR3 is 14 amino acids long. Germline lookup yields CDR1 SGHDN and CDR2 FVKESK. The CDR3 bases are TGTGCCAGCAGAGGTCTGAACCCCTCCGACGTCCTGACTTTC. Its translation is CASRGLNPSDVLTF. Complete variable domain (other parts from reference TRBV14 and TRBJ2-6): EAGVTQFPSHSVIEKGQTVTLRCDPISGHDNLYWYRRVMGKEIKFLLHFVKESKQDESGMPNNRFLAERTGGTYSTLKVQPAELEDSGVYFCASRGLNPSDVLTFGAGSRLTVL.

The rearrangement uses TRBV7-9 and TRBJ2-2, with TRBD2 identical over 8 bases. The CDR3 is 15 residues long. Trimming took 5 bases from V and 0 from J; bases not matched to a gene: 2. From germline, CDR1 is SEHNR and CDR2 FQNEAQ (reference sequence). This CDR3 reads CASSPGGANTGELFF. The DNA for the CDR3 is TGTGCCAGCAGCCCCGGGGGGGCGAACACCGGGGAGCTGTTTTTT.

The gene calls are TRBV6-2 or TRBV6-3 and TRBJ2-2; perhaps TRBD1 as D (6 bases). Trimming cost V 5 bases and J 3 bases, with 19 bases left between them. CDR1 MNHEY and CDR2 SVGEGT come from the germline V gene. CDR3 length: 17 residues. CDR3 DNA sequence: TGTGCCAGCAGTCAACAGGACAGCCAGTGGGACACCGGGGAGCTGTTTTTT. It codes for CASSQQDSQWDTGELFF.

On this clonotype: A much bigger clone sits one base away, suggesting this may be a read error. The chain's CDR3 is CASSPPGTVCGYTF. For the CDR3, the DNA is TGTGCCAGCAGTCCGCCCGGGACAGTCTGTGGCTACACCTTC. The rearrangement joins TRBV27 to TRBJ1-2, with 7 bases matching TRBD1. After removal of 5 bases from V and 7 bases from J, the junction contained 10 bases not matched to a gene. Germline CDR1 MNHEY, CDR2 SMNVEV (reference sequence). This CDR3 comprises 14 residues.

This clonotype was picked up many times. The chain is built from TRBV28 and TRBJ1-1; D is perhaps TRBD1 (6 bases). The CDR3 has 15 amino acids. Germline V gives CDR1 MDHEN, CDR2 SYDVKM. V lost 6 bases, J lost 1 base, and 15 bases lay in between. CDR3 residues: CASRITRTANTEAFF. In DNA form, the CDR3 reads TGTGCCAGCAGAATTACCCGGACAGCGAACACTGAAGCTTTCTTT.

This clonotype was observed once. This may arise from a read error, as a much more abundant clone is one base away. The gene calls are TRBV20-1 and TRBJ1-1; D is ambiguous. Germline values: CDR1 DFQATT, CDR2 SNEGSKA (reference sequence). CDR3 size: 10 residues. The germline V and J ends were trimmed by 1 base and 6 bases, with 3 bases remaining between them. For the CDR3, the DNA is TGCAGTGCTAGAGGTTCTGAAGCTTTCTTT. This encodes CSARGSEAFF.

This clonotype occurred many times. This chain's CDR3 is CASRPKKVNTEAFF. DNA for the CDR3: TGCGCCAGCAGGCCAAAGAAAGTTAACACTGAAGCTTTCTTT. The gene calls are TRBV10-2 and TRBJ1-1; no firm D call. The CDR3 loop spans 14 amino acids. CDR1 is WSHSY, CDR2 SAAADI, per germline. V lost 6 bases to trimming and J lost 2 bases, with 13 bases between them.

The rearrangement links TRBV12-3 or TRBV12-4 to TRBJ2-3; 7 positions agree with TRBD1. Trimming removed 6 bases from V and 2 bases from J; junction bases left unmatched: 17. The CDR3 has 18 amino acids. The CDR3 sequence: CASREYRTGRWVTDTQYF. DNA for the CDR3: TGTGCCAGCAGGGAATATCGGACAGGAAGGTGGGTCACAGATACGCAGTATTTT.

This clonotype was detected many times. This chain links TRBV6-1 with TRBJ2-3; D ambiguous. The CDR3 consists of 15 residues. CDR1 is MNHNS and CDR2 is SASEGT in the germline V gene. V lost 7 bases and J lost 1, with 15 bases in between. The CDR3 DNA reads TGTGCCAGCACCACGGGTCAGCACGGCACAGATACGCAGTATTTT. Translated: CASTTGQHGTDTQYF.

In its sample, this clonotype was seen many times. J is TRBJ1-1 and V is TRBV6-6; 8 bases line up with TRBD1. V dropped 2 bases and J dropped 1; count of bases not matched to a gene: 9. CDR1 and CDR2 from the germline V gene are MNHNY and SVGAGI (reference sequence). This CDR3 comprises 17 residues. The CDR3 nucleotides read TGTGCCAGCAGTTACCCGACGGGACAGGCGCCGAACACTGAAGCTTTCTTT. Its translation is CASSYPTGQAPNTEAFF.

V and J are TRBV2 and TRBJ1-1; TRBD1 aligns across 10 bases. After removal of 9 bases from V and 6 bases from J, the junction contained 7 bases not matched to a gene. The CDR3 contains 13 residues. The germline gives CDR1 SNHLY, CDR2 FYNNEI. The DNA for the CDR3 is TGTGCCAGGACAGGGGGCCGGGTCGCTGAAGCTTTCTTT. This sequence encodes CARTGGRVAEAFF.

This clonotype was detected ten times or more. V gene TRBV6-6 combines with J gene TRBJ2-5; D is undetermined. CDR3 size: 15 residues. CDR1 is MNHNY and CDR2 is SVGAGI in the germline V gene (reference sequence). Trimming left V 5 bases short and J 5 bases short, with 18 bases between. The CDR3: CASSPRITFRETQYF. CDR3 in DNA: TGTGCCAGCAGTCCTCGAATTACGTTCCGGGAGACCCAGTACTTC.

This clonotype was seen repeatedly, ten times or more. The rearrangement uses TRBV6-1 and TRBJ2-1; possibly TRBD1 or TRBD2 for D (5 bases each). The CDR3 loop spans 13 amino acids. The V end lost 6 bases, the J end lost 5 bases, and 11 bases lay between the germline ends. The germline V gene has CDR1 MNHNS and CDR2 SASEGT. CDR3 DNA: TGTGCCAGCAGGGGGACGTCAAACAATGAGCAGTTCTTC. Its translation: CASRGTSNNEQFF.

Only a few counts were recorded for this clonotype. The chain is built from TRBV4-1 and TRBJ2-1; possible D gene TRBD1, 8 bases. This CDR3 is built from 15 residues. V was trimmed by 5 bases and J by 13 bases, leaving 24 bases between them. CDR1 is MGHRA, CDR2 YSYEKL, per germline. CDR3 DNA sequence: TGCGCCAGCAGCAAGAAGGACAGGGCGGGGGAGGCCCAGTTCTTC. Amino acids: CASSKKDRAGEAQFF.

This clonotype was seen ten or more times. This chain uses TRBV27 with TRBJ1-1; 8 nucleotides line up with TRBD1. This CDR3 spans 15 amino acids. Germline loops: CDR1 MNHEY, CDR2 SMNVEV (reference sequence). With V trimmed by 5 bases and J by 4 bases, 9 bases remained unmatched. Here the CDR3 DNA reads TGTGCCAGCAGTCGGGACAGGATTAGGCTCACTGAAGCTTTCTTT. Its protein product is CASSRDRIRLTEAFF.

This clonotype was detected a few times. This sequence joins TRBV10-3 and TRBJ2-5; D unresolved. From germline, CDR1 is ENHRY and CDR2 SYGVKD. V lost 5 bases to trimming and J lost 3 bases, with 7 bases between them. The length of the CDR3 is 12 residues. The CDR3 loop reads CAISTDEETQYF. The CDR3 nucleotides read TGTGCCATCAGTACAGATGAAGAGACCCAGTACTTC.

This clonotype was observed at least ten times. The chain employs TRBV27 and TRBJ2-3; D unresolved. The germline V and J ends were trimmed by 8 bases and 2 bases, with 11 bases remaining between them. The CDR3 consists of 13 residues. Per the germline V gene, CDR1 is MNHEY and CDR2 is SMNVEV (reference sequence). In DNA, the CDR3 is TGTGCCAGCCACCGAGGATTCACAGATACGCAGTATTTT. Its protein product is CASHRGFTDTQYF.

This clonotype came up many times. CDR3 loop: CASSTRRDGYTF. In nucleotides, the CDR3 is TGTGCCAGCAGTACCCGGCGGGACGGCTACACCTTC. This chain connects TRBV6-1 to TRBJ1-2, with D tentatively TRBD1 (5 bases). This CDR3 contains 12 residues. V was shortened by 5 bases and J by 8 bases, with 12 bases between the two germline ends. Per the germline V gene, CDR1 is MNHNS and CDR2 is SASEGT.

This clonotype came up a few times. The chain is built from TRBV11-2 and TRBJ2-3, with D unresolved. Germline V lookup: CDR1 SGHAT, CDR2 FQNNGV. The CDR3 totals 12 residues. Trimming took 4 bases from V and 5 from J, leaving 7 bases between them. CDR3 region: CASSSEGDTQYF. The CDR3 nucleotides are TGTGCCAGCAGCTCGGAAGGAGATACGCAGTATTTT.